The rows below give T cell receptor beta chains drawn from one sample of a study of early T cells in non-severe SARS-CoV-2 infection. TCRdb fed the 5' RACE reads into MiXCR, producing one record per CDR3 protein. The sample lists roughly 90,000 distinct CDR3 sequences; 14% to 15% were seen once. Sequencing was done on a sample of whole blood. The origin of the receptors is an adult who was a healthcare worker with PCR-confirmed SARS-CoV-2 infection or an uninfected control (not recorded which). The CDR3 runs from the conserved cysteine through the conserved F or W. Fields, in order: CDR3 protein, CDR3 DNA, J gene, CDR3 length, clone size, D gene, V gene. A D gene is named only where the DNA matches it firmly. The size field is filled for only some rows; it gives once, few, many or a size class.

CASSQSGQGQAFF	TGTGCCAGCAGCCAATCAGGACAGGGCCAAGCTTTCTTT	TRBJ1-1	13	.	TRBD1	TRBV4-2
CARPTGHGYTF	TGTGCCAGACCTACAGGACATGGCTACACCTTC	TRBJ1-2	11	many	.	TRBV12-3/TRBV12-4
CASSFRGGPDTQYF	TGTGCCAGCAGTTTTCGGGGGGGTCCAGATACGCAGTATTTT	TRBJ2-3	14	.	TRBD2	TRBV12-3/TRBV12-4
CASSHSLRLAGSHETQYF	TGTGCCAGCAGCCATTCCCTAAGGCTAGCGGGGAGTCATGAGACCCAGTACTTC	TRBJ2-5	18	many	TRBD2	TRBV3-1
CASRDRGGADTEAFF	TGTGCCAGCCGAGACAGGGGAGGGGCTGACACTGAAGCTTTCTTT	TRBJ1-1	15	few	TRBD1	TRBV6-5
CASSPRLLSGTTNQPQHF	TGTGCCAGCAGCCCGCGGCTCCTCTCCGGGACAACAAATCAGCCCCAGCATTTT	TRBJ1-5	18	few	.	TRBV3-1
CAIRTRHQETQYF	TGTGCCATCAGGACTCGACACCAAGAGACCCAGTACTTC	TRBJ2-5	13	.	.	TRBV10-3
CASRKDRVETQYF	TGTGCCAGCAGGAAGGACAGGGTTGAGACCCAGTACTTC	TRBJ2-5	13	few	TRBD1	TRBV5-5
CASSQDFLRGRDQPQHF	TGTGCCAGCAGCCAAGATTTTTTGAGGGGCCGGGATCAGCCCCAGCATTTT	TRBJ1-5	17	once	.	TRBV4-2
CASRFVGGASETQYF	TGTGCCAGCCGGTTCGTCGGGGGGGCCAGTGAGACCCAGTACTTC	TRBJ2-5	15	many	TRBD2	TRBV6-5
CSVERGREAFF	TGCAGCGTTGAAAGGGGCAGGGAAGCTTTCTTT	TRBJ1-1	11	few	.	TRBV29-1
CASSLGTGNRETQYF	TGTGCCAGCAGCTTGGGGACAGGGAATCGAGAGACCCAGTACTTC	TRBJ2-5	15	.	TRBD1	TRBV5-4
CSVAGFSAGANVLTF	TGCAGCGTTGCCGGGTTTAGTGCTGGGGCCAACGTCCTGACTTTC	TRBJ2-6	15	.	.	TRBV29-1
CASSPDRYSNQPQHF	TGCGCCAGCAGCCCGGACAGGTATAGCAATCAGCCCCAGCATTTT	TRBJ1-5	15	many	TRBD1	TRBV4-1
CASSFRTGTASLAKNIQYF	TGTGCCAGCAGCTTCCGTACCGGGACAGCCTCTCTAGCCAAAAACATTCAGTACTTC	TRBJ2-4	19	few	TRBD1	TRBV5-6
CASSKSSGYTF	TGTGCCAGCAGCAAAAGTTCTGGCTACACCTTC	TRBJ1-2	11	few	.	TRBV5-6
CASSQAVRETQYF	TGCGCCAGCAGCCAAGCCGTCCGCGAGACCCAGTACTTC	TRBJ2-5	13	few	.	TRBV4-1
CASSQEAGTISYNEQFF	TGTGCCAGCAGCCAAGAGGCCGGGACAATCTCCTACAATGAGCAGTTCTTC	TRBJ2-1	17	.	.	TRBV3-1
CASSLDNLLRETQYF	TGCGCCAGCAGCTTAGACAACCTCTTGCGGGAGACCCAGTACTTC	TRBJ2-5	15	few	.	TRBV5-1
CAISGRSLTTDTQYF	TGTGCCATCAGTGGCCGGTCCCTCACCACAGATACGCAGTATTTT	TRBJ2-3	15	.	.	TRBV10-3
CASSQLRVAGELFF	TGTGCCAGCAGCCAACTTAGGGTGGCCGGGGAGCTGTTTTTT	TRBJ2-2	14	few	.	TRBV14
CASRGQESGNTIYF	TGTGCCAGCAGGGGACAGGAGTCTGGAAACACCATATATTTT	TRBJ1-3	14	many	TRBD1	TRBV7-2
CSVNLRVTQYF	TGCAGCGTCAACCTCAGGGTTACGCAGTATTTT	TRBJ2-3	11	.	.	TRBV29-1
CSAGAGRTDTQYF	TGCAGTGCCGGGGCGGGCCGCACAGATACGCAGTATTTT	TRBJ2-3	13	many	.	TRBV20-1
CASSSLRTSGGQQETQYF	TGTGCCAGCAGTTCATTACGGACTAGCGGGGGTCAACAAGAGACCCAGTACTTC	TRBJ2-5	18	few	TRBD2	TRBV25-1
CASSPASGQGARSGELFF	TGTGCCAGCAGCCCGGCGAGCGGACAGGGGGCGCGATCCGGGGAGCTGTTTTTT	TRBJ2-2	18	few	TRBD1	TRBV5-5
CASSLGSGPLYQETQYF	TGTGCCAGCAGCCTAGGGTCGGGACCCTTGTACCAAGAGACCCAGTACTTC	TRBJ2-5	17	.	.	TRBV7-2
CSASLGRDLAKNIQYF	TGCAGTGCTAGTTTGGGGAGGGACCTAGCCAAAAACATTCAGTACTTC	TRBJ2-4	16	few	TRBD2	TRBV20-1
CASSPTGYGYTF	TGTGCCAGCAGTCCTACAGGGTATGGCTACACCTTC	TRBJ1-2	12	few	.	TRBV3-1
CASSQKITDTQYF	TGCGCCAGCAGCCAAAAGATCACAGATACGCAGTATTTT	TRBJ2-3	13	few	.	TRBV4-1
CASSLYRSYNEQFF	TGTGCCAGCAGCTTATATCGATCCTACAATGAGCAGTTCTTC	TRBJ2-1	14	few	.	TRBV5-6
CASSSTGTGIKKGRSPLHF	TGTGCCAGCAGCTCGACCGGGACAGGGATAAAAAAGGGGCGTTCACCCCTCCACTTT	TRBJ1-6	19	.	TRBD1	TRBV5-4
CASSPDVGTEAFF	TGTGCCAGCTCACCCGACGTGGGCACTGAAGCTTTCTTT	TRBJ1-1	13	once	.	TRBV18
CASSERGVTDTQYF	TGTGCCAGCAGTGAACGGGGAGTCACAGATACGCAGTATTTT	TRBJ2-3	14	.	.	TRBV2
CASSTGTSGTDTQYF	TGTGCCAGCAGTACCGGGACTAGCGGCACAGATACGCAGTATTTT	TRBJ2-3	15	few	TRBD2	TRBV5-6
CASSQGQGGRYTEAFF	TGTGCCAGCAGCCAAGGACAGGGGGGAAGGTACACTGAAGCTTTCTTT	TRBJ1-1	16	many	TRBD1	TRBV3-1
CASSLRQLGTVVDTQYF	TGTGCCAGCAGCTTAAGGCAGCTAGGAACAGTCGTCGATACGCAGTATTTT	TRBJ2-3	17	.	.	TRBV11-2
CSVLSGSTDTQYF	TGCAGCGTTCTAAGCGGCAGCACAGATACGCAGTATTTT	TRBJ2-3	13	few	.	TRBV29-1
CASSQDTWNTGELFF	TGCGCCAGCAGCCAAGATACGTGGAACACCGGGGAGCTGTTTTTT	TRBJ2-2	15	.	.	TRBV4-1
CASSRDRGGQFF	TGTGCCAGCAGCCGGGACAGGGGGGGCCAGTTCTTC	TRBJ2-1	12	few	TRBD1	TRBV28
CASSLAGLTSSYNEQFF	TGTGCCAGCAGTTTAGCAGGACTGACAAGCTCCTACAATGAGCAGTTCTTC	TRBJ2-1	17	.	.	TRBV12-3/TRBV12-4
CASRVRGSDYGYTF	TGTGCCAGCAGAGTACGGGGTTCGGACTATGGCTACACCTTC	TRBJ1-2	14	.	.	TRBV5-6
CASSMGTGDSPLHF	TGCGCCAGCAGCATGGGGACAGGGGATTCACCCCTCCACTTT	TRBJ1-6	14	.	TRBD1	TRBV5-1
CSVEEDSANTGELFF	TGCAGCGTTGAAGAAGACAGCGCGAACACCGGGGAGCTGTTTTTT	TRBJ2-2	15	few	.	TRBV29-1
CASSHTGNTIYF	TGTGCCAGCAGCCACACAGGGAACACCATATATTTT	TRBJ1-3	12	many	.	TRBV3-1
CASSLQLAGNTGELFF	TGTGCCAGCAGCTTGCAGCTAGCGGGGAACACCGGGGAGCTGTTTTTT	TRBJ2-2	16	few	TRBD2	TRBV5-6
CASSDIYNEQFF	TGTGCCAGCAGTGACATTTACAATGAGCAGTTCTTC	TRBJ2-1	12	few	.	TRBV6-4
CASSQVLFSSNEQFF	TGCGCCAGCAGCCAAGTGTTATTTTCGAGCAATGAGCAGTTCTTC	TRBJ2-1	15	.	.	TRBV4-1
CAWFRLTRGHGYTF	TGTGCCTGGTTCCGACTAACCAGGGGACATGGCTACACCTTC	TRBJ1-2	14	.	.	TRBV30
CASSHGLYNNEQFF	TGTGCCAGCAGCCATGGACTATATAACAATGAGCAGTTCTTC	TRBJ2-1	14	once	.	TRBV3-1
CASSQVRAAQYF	TGTGCCAGCAGCCAAGTACGGGCGGCCCAGTACTTC	TRBJ2-5	12	few	.	TRBV14
CASSGDYPYGYTF	TGTGCCAGCTCCGGGGACTACCCTTACGGCTACACCTTC	TRBJ1-2	13	few	.	TRBV11-1
CASGPGQGNNEQFF	TGCGCCAGCGGTCCGGGACAAGGTAACAATGAGCAGTTCTTC	TRBJ2-1	14	.	.	TRBV5-1
CASSSGTLNQPQHF	TGTGCCAGCAGTTCCGGAACCCTCAATCAGCCCCAGCATTTT	TRBJ1-5	14	many	.	TRBV27
CASSERGAGTQYF	TGTGCCAGCAGTGAGAGGGGGGCGGGTACGCAGTATTTT	TRBJ2-3	13	few	.	TRBV2
CATGTGYRAGTDTQYF	TGCGCCACCGGTACCGGTTACAGGGCGGGAACAGATACGCAGTATTTT	TRBJ2-3	16	.	.	TRBV5-1
CASSALLDGELFF	TGCGCCAGCAGCGCCCTACTGGACGGGGAGCTGTTTTTT	TRBJ2-2	13	.	.	TRBV10-2
CASSPKDRWSDTQYF	TGTGCCAGCTCACCAAAGGACAGGTGGTCCGATACGCAGTATTTT	TRBJ2-3	15	few	TRBD1	TRBV18
CASSLFSGRTDTQYF	TGTGCCAGCAGCTTATTTAGCGGACGCACAGATACGCAGTATTTT	TRBJ2-3	15	.	.	TRBV7-6
CASSQGQDLGIQYF	TGTGCCAGCAGTCAGGGACAGGACCTTGGCATTCAGTACTTC	TRBJ2-4	14	many	TRBD1	TRBV28